This is a list of T cell receptor beta chains from one sample in a study of technical replicates of blood from a few donors. This table comes from immunoSEQ multiplex PCR, and its TCRdb copy is limited to in-frame clones, with some not included. The top ten hold around 4% of the sample, which has approximately 81,000 clones, about 81% seen once. The sequencing sample was made of PBMCs. The source of these receptors is a human donor in good health. Some clones in this sample may be carry-over from other donors' samples. Each CDR3 is given with its conserved first and last residue. The order of the fields is D gene, J gene, V gene, CDR3 protein. A D gene is named only where the DNA matches it firmly.

. | TRBJ2-6 | TRBV7-3 | CASSLRHSGANVLTF
. | TRBJ2-2 | TRBV18 | CASSPPPGDTGELFF
TRBD2 | TRBJ2-2 | TRBV5-6 | CASSSGLAAYRTGELFF
. | TRBJ2-7 | TRBV30 | CAWNAGGWGTISYEQYF
TRBD2 | TRBJ2-2 | TRBV4-2 | CASSQTSGRAEGGELFF
TRBD1 | TRBJ2-7 | TRBV13 | CASSSTGTGAYEQYF
. | TRBJ1-2 | TRBV6-6 | CASSYYGNNYGYTF
TRBD2 | TRBJ2-5 | TRBV7-9 | CASNDLLAGGQETQYF
. | TRBJ2-2 | TRBV4-1 | CASSQLITVHTGELFF
. | TRBJ1-5 | TRBV30 | CAWSSLGVQPQHF
TRBD2 | TRBJ2-3 | TRBV7-9 | CASSRGGGTDTDTQYF
. | TRBJ1-1 | TRBV27 | CASHPRGNTGTEAFF